This is a list of T cell receptor beta chains from one sample in a study of tumor-infiltrating lymphocytes in localized non-small cell lung cancer. Libraries were prepared by immunoSEQ multiplex PCR; TCRdb keeps only in-frame clonotypes and omits some of them. The sample records under 15,000 clones, 75% to 90% being singletons. Sequenced: uninvolved lung tissue not adjacent to the tumor. These receptors were obtained from a human donor with non-small cell lung cancer. Each CDR3 is given with its conserved first and last residue. D genes are given only for firm matches. Clone size appears in some rows only: once, few, many, or a class for an expanded clone.

V: TRBV6-1
J: TRBJ2-1
size: NA
length: 12
D: NA
CDR3: CASSGQTIEQFF
DNA: TGTGCCAGCAGTGGGCAGACAATTGAGCAGTTCTTC

V: TRBV5-6
J: TRBJ2-5
size: few
length: 13
D: NA
CDR3: CASSIDRKETQYF
DNA: TGTGCCAGCAGCATAGACAGGAAAGAGACCCAGTACTTC

V: TRBV6-1
J: TRBJ1-1
size: NA
length: 13
D: NA
CDR3: CASSAGPYTEAFF
DNA: TGTGCCAGCAGTGCTGGCCCATACACTGAAGCTTTCTTT

V: TRBV7-9
J: TRBJ2-3
size: NA
length: 16
D: TRBD1
CDR3: CASSSWTGGDSDTQYF
DNA: TGTGCCAGCAGCTCCTGGACAGGGGGCGACTCAGATACGCAGTATTTT

V: TRBV5-4
J: TRBJ2-2
size: NA
length: 15
D: NA
CDR3: CASSFTRGGTGELFF
DNA: TGTGCCAGCAGCTTCACTAGGGGGGGCACCGGGGAGCTGTTTTTT

V: TRBV14
J: TRBJ2-5
size: NA
length: 14
D: NA
CDR3: CASSQRTVRGTQYF
DNA: TGTGCCAGCAGCCAACGGACGGTGCGGGGGACCCAGTACTTC

V: TRBV9
J: TRBJ2-1
size: NA
length: 18
D: TRBD2
CDR3: CASSGGGLAGGSYNEQFF
DNA: TGTGCCAGCAGCGGGGGGGGACTAGCGGGAGGGTCCTACAATGAGCAGTTCTTC

V: TRBV5-1
J: TRBJ1-4
size: NA
length: 14
D: NA
CDR3: CASGVGATNEKLFF
DNA: TGCGCCAGTGGGGTAGGAGCAACTAATGAAAAACTGTTTTTT

V: TRBV30
J: TRBJ2-5
size: NA
length: 12
D: NA
CDR3: CAWNLSEETQYF
DNA: TGTGCCTGGAACCTCAGTGAAGAGACCCAGTACTTC

V: TRBV28
J: TRBJ1-5
size: NA
length: 14
D: NA
CDR3: CASSFRQGGQPQHF
DNA: TGTGCCAGCAGTTTTCGGCAGGGTGGTCAGCCCCAGCATTTT

V: TRBV10-3
J: TRBJ1-1
size: NA
length: 14
D: NA
CDR3: CAISGAEWQSEAFF
DNA: TGTGCCATCAGTGGGGCGGAGTGGCAGTCTGAAGCTTTCTTT

V: TRBV2
J: TRBJ2-7
size: NA
length: 11
D: NA
CDR3: CASSLAYEQYF
DNA: TGTGCCAGCAGTTTAGCCTACGAGCAGTACTTC

V: TRBV5-1
J: TRBJ2-7
size: NA
length: 13
D: TRBD1
CDR3: CASSTGVSAEQYF
DNA: TGCGCCAGCAGCACAGGGGTATCGGCGGAGCAGTACTTC

V: TRBV5-3
J: TRBJ1-2
size: NA
length: 14
D: NA
CDR3: CARSLAGGGYGYTF
DNA: TGTGCCAGAAGCTTGGCCGGGGGGGGCTATGGCTACACCTTC